The T cell receptor (beta chain) under discussion was sequenced for a study of cytomegalovirus exposure and HLA in healthy donors. Study-wide results and limits: TCR beta sequences reportedly predicted most subjects' HLA-A and HLA-B alleles accurately. The investigators catalogued under 200 TCR beta chains as cytomegalovirus-associated.

60 Vbeta and 13 Jbeta primers were used in PCR. Some clones are missing from TCRdb's copy, which holds only in-frame ones; the method was immunoSEQ multiplex PCR. The repertoire table contains about 84,000 clones. In regard to this clone: Its antigen is as yet unknown.

The receptor comes from a man over 45 in good health and CMV-seronegative. The sample comprised PBMCs.

CDR3 sequence (DNA): TGTGCCAGCAGCGTATGGACAGGGGCCAACACCGGGGAGCTGTTTTTT. Translating gives CASSVWTGANTGELFF. The genes are TRBV9 and TRBJ2-2; 9 nucleotides align to TRBD1. V lost 1 base, J lost 2 bases, and 3 bases stayed unmatched. The CDR3 is made up of 16 amino acids. Per the germline V gene, CDR1 is SGDLS and CDR2 is YYNGEE.